This record concerns one T cell receptor (beta chain) sequence. This record belongs to a study of blood T cells in healthy people across ages. The CDR3 has 14 amino acids. The germline gives CDR1 LNHDA, CDR2 SQIVND (reference sequence). V was clipped by 7 bases and J by 7 bases; unmatched bases: 10. Using a J-beta primer mix together with a sample-barcoded 5' primer, a second PCR was run for roughly 6 to 12 cycles. Via MiXCR, TCRdb re-called the 5' RACE reads, giving one row per CDR3 protein. The sample has 500,000 to 700,000 distinct CDR3 sequences; approximately 30% are singletons. This sequence originates from a woman older than 75 in good health. V gene TRBV19 combines with J gene TRBJ2-7; 10 nucleotides line up with TRBD2. Sequencing was carried out using blood. The CDR3 protein is CASTPSGGHNEQYF. Written as DNA, the CDR3 is TGTGCCAGTACCCCTAGCGGGGGCCACAATGAGCAGTACTTC. Complete variable domain (other parts from reference TRBV19 and TRBJ2-7): DGGITQSPKYLFRKEGQNVTLSCEQNLNHDAMYWYRQDPGQGLRLIYYSQIVNDFQKGDIAEGYSVSREKKESFPLTVTSAQKNPTAFYLCASTPSGGHNEQYFGPGTRLTVT.